A selection of T cell receptor beta chains follows, all from one sample in a study of blood T cell repertoires in COVID-19. Profiling relied on immunoSEQ multiplex PCR, and the TCRdb table lists in-frame clones only, not all of them. The sample shows about 25,000 clones, approximately 90% of them seen only once. What was sequenced was peripheral blood. The receptors shown here come from an older man with acute or convalescent COVID-19. Each CDR3 is given with its conserved first and last residue. Fields, in order: clone size, J gene, D gene, V gene, CDR3 DNA, CDR3 protein. D genes are given only for firm matches. The size field is filled for only some rows; it gives once, few, many or a size class.

NA TRBJ2-1 TRBD2 TRBV5-1 TGCGCCAGCAGCTTGGATCGACTAGCGGAAAGCTCCTACAATGAGCAGTTCTTC CASSLDRLAESSYNEQFF
NA TRBJ2-3 TRBD1 TRBV6-6 TGTGCCAGCAGTCCCGGACAGGGGCTGTCCACAGATACGCAGTATTTT CASSPGQGLSTDTQYF
NA TRBJ2-3 TRBD1 TRBV7-2 TGTGCCAGCAGCCCCCGGGACAGTTACACAGATACGCAGTATTTT CASSPRDSYTDTQYF
NA TRBJ2-3 TRBD1 TRBV7-9 TGTGCCAGCAGCCCCCGGGACAGGGGTAGCACAGATACGCAGTATTTT CASSPRDRGSTDTQYF
NA TRBJ1-3 TRBD1 TRBV6-1 TGTGCCAGCAGTGACCGAGACAGGGCTGGAAACACCATATATTTT CASSDRDRAGNTIYF
NA TRBJ1-3 NA TRBV5-6 TGTGCCAGCAGCTTTACTATAGGAAACACCATATATTTT CASSFTIGNTIYF
once TRBJ2-7 NA TRBV6-5 TGTGCCAGCACTAGGGGGAAGTTCTACGAGCAGTACTTC CASTRGKFYEQYF
NA TRBJ2-7 TRBD2 TRBV6-1 TGTGCCAGCAGTGAAGGTGGGGGGACTAGCGGTTACGAGCAGTACTTC CASSEGGGTSGYEQYF
NA TRBJ2-1 TRBD2 TRBV5-6 TGTGCCAGCAGCTCGTCGGGCGGGAGCTCCTACAATGAGCAGTTCTTC CASSSSGGSSYNEQFF
NA TRBJ2-7 TRBD2 TRBV5-1 TGCGCCAGCAGCTTGGCTAGCGGGGGGATAGAGCTCATCTCCTACGAGCAGTACTTC CASSLASGGIELISYEQYF
NA TRBJ2-3 TRBD2 TRBV18 TGTGCCAGCTCACCACCTAGCGGGAGGGCAGATACGCAGTATTTT CASSPPSGRADTQYF
NA TRBJ2-7 TRBD2 TRBV7-2 TGTGCCAGCAGTTCGACTAGCGGGAGGACCGAGCAGTACTTC CASSSTSGRTEQYF
NA TRBJ2-5 TRBD2 TRBV5-4 TGTGCCAGCAGCTCGGGACTAGCGGGAGGTTCCCCTGAAGAGACCCAGTACTTC CASSSGLAGGSPEETQYF
NA TRBJ1-2 TRBD1 TRBV5-4 TGTGCCAGCAGCCCCGCGGCCGGGACAGGGGAGGGAGGCTACACCTTC CASSPAAGTGEGGYTF
NA TRBJ2-5 TRBD1 TRBV6-5 TGTGCCAGCAGTTTGGGACAGCAAGAGACCCAGTACTTC CASSLGQQETQYF
once TRBJ2-3 NA TRBV7-2 TGTGCCAGCAGCCCAGGCAGAGATACGCAGTATTTT CASSPGRDTQYF
NA TRBJ2-7 TRBD2 TRBV18 TGTGCCAGCTCACCGGGACTAGCGGTAACCTACGAGCAGTACTTC CASSPGLAVTYEQYF
NA TRBJ2-4 NA TRBV12-3/TRBV12-4 TGTGCCAGCAGTTTAGAGCCAAGAAACATTCAGTACTTC CASSLEPRNIQYF
NA TRBJ2-7 NA TRBV28 TGTGCCAGCAGTTATCAGGGATCAGCCTACGAGCAGTACTTC CASSYQGSAYEQYF
NA TRBJ2-7 TRBD2 TRBV4-1 TGCGCCAGCAGCCAACCCACTAGCGGGGGCCCCTACGAGCAGTACTTC CASSQPTSGGPYEQYF
NA TRBJ1-5 NA TRBV2 TGTGCCAGCAGTGTGGCGGGGTCTCAGCCCCAGCATTTT CASSVAGSQPQHF
NA TRBJ2-3 NA TRBV2 TGTGCCAGCAGTGAATCAGGCAGCGGAGATACGCAGTATTTT CASSESGSGDTQYF
NA TRBJ1-3 NA TRBV6-5 TGTGCCAGCAGGATGGACTCCTCTGGAAACACCATATATTTT CASRMDSSGNTIYF
once TRBJ2-7 TRBD2 TRBV3-1/TRBV3-2 TGTGCCAGCAGCCCCCCCCGCCACGGACTAGCGGGACCCGAGCAGTACTTC CASSPPRHGLAGPEQYF
NA TRBJ2-3 TRBD1 TRBV18 TGTGCCAGCTCACCAAGGACAGGGGACACAGATACGCAGTATTTT CASSPRTGDTDTQYF
NA TRBJ1-2 NA TRBV12-3/TRBV12-4 TGTGCCAGCAGGGACAGCAACTATGGCTACACCTTC CASRDSNYGYTF
few TRBJ2-5 NA TRBV5-1 TGCGCCAGCAGCACCACTAGGTTGAAAGAGACCCAGTACTTC CASSTTRLKETQYF
NA TRBJ2-1 NA TRBV19 TGTGCCAGTAGTATCTCGGGGAACAATGAGCAGTTCTTC CASSISGNNEQFF
once TRBJ2-3 TRBD2 TRBV10-3 TGTGCCATCAGTGGGTGGGGGGGACGGACAGATACGCAGTATTTT CAISGWGGRTDTQYF
once TRBJ1-5 NA TRBV27 TGTGCCAGCAGTTCGGACAGCCAATATAGCAATCAGCCCCAGCATTTT CASSSDSQYSNQPQHF
NA TRBJ2-1 TRBD2 TRBV5-1 TGCGCCAGCAGAAGCCCGGGACTAGCGGGTAACAATGAGCAGTTCTTC CASRSPGLAGNNEQFF
once TRBJ2-2 NA TRBV10-3 TGTGCCATCAGTGAGTTTGAGGGCGCCGGGGAGCTGTTTTTT CAISEFEGAGELFF
NA TRBJ1-1 TRBD1 TRBV5-5 TGTGCCAGCAGCTTCGGGACAGGGGGCACTGAAGCTTTCTTT CASSFGTGGTEAFF
NA TRBJ2-1 NA TRBV5-1 TGCGCCAGCAGCTTGGGACTAGTCCGCGAGCAGTTCTTC CASSLGLVREQFF
NA TRBJ1-6 TRBD1 TRBV7-9 TGTGCCAGCAGCCGACAGGGCGATAATTCACCCCTCCACTTT CASSRQGDNSPLHF
NA TRBJ2-3 NA TRBV10-2 TGCGCCAGCAGTGGTGGACTCGGAGATACGCAGTATTTT CASSGGLGDTQYF
NA TRBJ1-5 TRBD1 TRBV30 TGTGCCTGGAGCCTACGGGACAGGGGCGATCAGCCCCAGCATTTT CAWSLRDRGDQPQHF
once TRBJ2-3 TRBD1 TRBV6-1 TGTGCCAGCAGTGTTCGGGACAGGGGAAGCACAGATACGCAGTATTTT CASSVRDRGSTDTQYF
once TRBJ2-7 NA TRBV9 TGTGCCAGCAGCCCGAGAGGCTTACCCAGCTACGAGCAGTACTTC CASSPRGLPSYEQYF
NA TRBJ1-5 TRBD1 TRBV16 TGTGCCAGCAGCCAAAACAGGGGGCCACAGCCCCAGCATTTT CASSQNRGPQPQHF
NA TRBJ2-7 TRBD1 TRBV13 TGTGCCAGCAGCTTATGGGGACAGGGTGGTGGTAACGAGCAGTACTTC CASSLWGQGGGNEQYF